This T cell receptor (beta chain) was captured in a study of CD8 T cells in Susac syndrome. Included as multiple sclerosis controls were treatment-naive patients who had stable or active relapsing-remitting disease. It was with random hexamers that roughly 0.45 to 1 ug RNA was reverse transcribed. TCRdb reprocessed the immunoSEQ multiplex PCR reads via MiXCR and lists one record per CDR3 protein. The sample records 400,000 to 550,000 distinct CDR3 sequences, approximately 85% being singletons. The clonotype comes from a human donor with multiple sclerosis. The sequencing input was CD8+ T cells from PBMCs.

The CDR3 DNA reads TGTGCCAGCAGTCCGGGACAGAGAGATCAGCCCCAGCATTTT. It is translated as CASSPGQRDQPQHF. This rearrangement joins TRBV12-3 or TRBV12-4 to TRBJ1-5; 7 nucleotides agree with TRBD1. This CDR3 has 14 amino acids. With 5 bases clipped from V and 5 bases from J, the junction kept 6 bases outside the gene matches.